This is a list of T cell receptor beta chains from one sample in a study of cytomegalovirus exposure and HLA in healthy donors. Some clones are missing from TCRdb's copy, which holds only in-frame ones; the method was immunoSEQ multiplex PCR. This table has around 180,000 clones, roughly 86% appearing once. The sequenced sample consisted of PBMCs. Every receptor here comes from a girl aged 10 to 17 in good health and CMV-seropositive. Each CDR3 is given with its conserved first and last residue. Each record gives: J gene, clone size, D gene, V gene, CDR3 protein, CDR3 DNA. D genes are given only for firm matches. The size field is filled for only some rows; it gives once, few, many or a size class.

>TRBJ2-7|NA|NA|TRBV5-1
CASSSFRDTSYEQYF
TGCGCCAGCAGCTCTTTCCGGGACACCTCCTACGAGCAGTACTTC
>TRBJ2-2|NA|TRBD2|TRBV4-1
CASSQAGTSGVLETGELFF
TGCGCCAGCAGCCAAGCAGGGACTAGCGGGGTTTTGGAAACCGGGGAGCTGTTTTTT
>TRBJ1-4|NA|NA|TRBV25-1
CASQRATNEKLFF
TGTGCCAGCCAGCGGGCAACTAATGAAAAACTGTTTTTT
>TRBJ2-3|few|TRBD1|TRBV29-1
CSSTSHRGEADTQYF
TGCAGCTCCACTTCCCACAGGGGGGAGGCAGATACGCAGTATTTT
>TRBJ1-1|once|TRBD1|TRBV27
CASSELGTGNTEAFF
TGTGCCAGCAGTGAACTCGGGACAGGGAACACTGAAGCTTTCTTT
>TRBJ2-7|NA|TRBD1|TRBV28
CASSSTGEGHYEQYF
TGTGCCAGCAGTTCTACAGGGGAAGGGCACTACGAGCAGTACTTC
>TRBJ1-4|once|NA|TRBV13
CASSLTGKGEKLFF
TGTGCCAGCAGCTTGACGGGGAAGGGTGAAAAACTGTTTTTT
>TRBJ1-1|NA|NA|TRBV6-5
CASSSRTEAFF
TGTGCCAGCAGTTCCAGAACTGAAGCTTTCTTT
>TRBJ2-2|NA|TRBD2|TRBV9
CASSGLAGGTGELFF
TGTGCCAGCAGCGGGTTAGCGGGGGGCACCGGGGAGCTGTTTTTT
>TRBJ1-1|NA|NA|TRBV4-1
CASSQSYRRQALNTEAFF
TGCGCCAGCAGCCAAAGTTACCGTAGACAGGCCTTGAACACTGAAGCTTTCTTT
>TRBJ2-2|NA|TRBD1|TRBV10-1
CASSVNRGNTGELFF
TGCGCCAGCAGTGTGAACAGGGGAAACACCGGGGAGCTGTTTTTT
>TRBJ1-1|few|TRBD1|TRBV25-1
CASSSQDREAEAFF
TGTGCCAGCAGTTCGCAGGACAGGGAGGCTGAAGCTTTCTTT
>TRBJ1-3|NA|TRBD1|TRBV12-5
CASGLEKTGAAGNTIYF
TGTGCTAGTGGTTTGGAAAAAACAGGGGCTGCTGGAAACACCATATATTTT
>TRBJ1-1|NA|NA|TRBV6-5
CASSYSRGGTEAFF
TGTGCCAGCAGTTACTCCAGGGGCGGGACTGAAGCTTTCTTT
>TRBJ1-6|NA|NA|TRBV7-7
CASSLSQNSPLHF
TGTGCTAGCAGCTTATCTCAGAATTCACCCCTCCACTTT
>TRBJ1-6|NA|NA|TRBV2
CASSGSRNSPLHF
TGTGCCAGCAGTGGGAGTCGAAATTCACCCCTCCACTTT
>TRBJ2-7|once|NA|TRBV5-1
CASSLAGGGEVYEQYF
TGCGCCAGCAGCTTGGCCGGAGGGGGGGAGGTCTACGAGCAGTACTTC
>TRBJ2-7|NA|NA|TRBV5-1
CASSLGLPSPYEQYF
TGCGCCAGCAGCTTAGGACTGCCGTCACCCTACGAGCAGTACTTC
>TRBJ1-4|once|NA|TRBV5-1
CASSSPGINEKLFF
TGCGCCAGCAGCTCCCCAGGAATTAATGAAAAACTGTTTTTT
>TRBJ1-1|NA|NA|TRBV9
CASSPNTNTEAFF
TGTGCCAGCAGCCCGAACACGAACACTGAAGCTTTCTTT
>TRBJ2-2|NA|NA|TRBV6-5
CAIPKRTGELFF
TGTGCCATCCCAAAGCGCACCGGGGAGCTGTTTTTT
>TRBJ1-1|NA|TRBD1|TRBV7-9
CASSLTQGATEAFF
TGTGCCAGCAGCTTGACCCAGGGGGCGACTGAAGCTTTCTTT
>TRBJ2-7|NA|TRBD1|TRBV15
CATSRDPGQVGQQYF
TGTGCCACCAGCAGAGATCCGGGACAGGTAGGGCAGCAGTACTTC
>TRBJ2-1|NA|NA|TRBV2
CASARRGLKNEQFF
TGTGCCAGCGCCCGCAGGGGTTTAAAGAATGAGCAGTTCTTC
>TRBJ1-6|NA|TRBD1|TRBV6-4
CASSRTGDNSPLHF
TGTGCCAGCAGCAGGACAGGCGATAATTCACCCCTCCACTTT
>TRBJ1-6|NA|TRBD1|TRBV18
CASSPDRGGSPLHF
TGTGCCAGCTCACCGGACAGGGGAGGATCACCCCTCCACTTT
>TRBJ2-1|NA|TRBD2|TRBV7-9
CASSLGRAGVSYNEQFF
TGTGCCAGCAGCTTAGGCCGAGCGGGGGTCTCCTACAATGAGCAGTTCTTC
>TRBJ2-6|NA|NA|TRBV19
CASTPGAAGANVLTF
TGTGCCAGTACCCCTGGGGCTGCTGGGGCCAACGTCCTGACTTTC
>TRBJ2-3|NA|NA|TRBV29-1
CSVEAGISTDTQYF
TGCAGCGTTGAAGCAGGGATTAGCACAGATACGCAGTATTTT
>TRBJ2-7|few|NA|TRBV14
CASSQGLAEAYEQYF
TGTGCCAGCAGCCAAGGGTTAGCGGAAGCCTACGAGCAGTACTTC
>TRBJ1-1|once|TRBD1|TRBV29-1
CSVRDRMNTEAFF
TGCAGCGTCCGGGACAGGATGAACACTGAAGCTTTCTTT
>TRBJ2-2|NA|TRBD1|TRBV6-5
CASSSPRGSTGELFF
TGTGCCAGCAGTAGTCCCAGGGGGTCCACCGGGGAGCTGTTTTTT
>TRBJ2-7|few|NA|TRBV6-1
CASSEFLGLFAYEQYF
TGTGCCAGCAGTGAATTCTTGGGACTTTTTGCCTACGAGCAGTACTTC
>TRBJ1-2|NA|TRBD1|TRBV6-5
CASSRTGPYGYTF
TGTGCCAGCAGTCGGACAGGACCCTATGGCTACACCTTC
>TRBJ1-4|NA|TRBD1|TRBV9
CASSVAPYLFPFRDRAIGDEKLFF
TGTGCCAGCAGCGTTGCTCCTTATCTATTCCCATTCCGGGACAGGGCTATTGGGGATGAAAAACTGTTTTTT
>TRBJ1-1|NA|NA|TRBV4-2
CASSQAGYTEAFF
TGTGCCAGCAGCCAGGCAGGGTACACTGAAGCTTTCTTT
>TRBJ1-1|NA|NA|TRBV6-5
CASNWEYGTEAFF
TGTGCCAGCAACTGGGAGTACGGAACTGAAGCTTTCTTT
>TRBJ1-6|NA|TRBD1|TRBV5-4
CASSLVGRGNSPLHF
TGTGCCAGCAGCTTGGTAGGCAGGGGGAATTCACCCCTCCACTTT
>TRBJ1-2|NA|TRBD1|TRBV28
CASSLGTGYGYTF
TGTGCCAGCAGTTTGGGGACAGGATATGGCTACACCTTC
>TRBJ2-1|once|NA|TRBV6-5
CASSYGDWSYNEQFF
TGTGCCAGCAGTTATGGGGACTGGTCCTACAATGAGCAGTTCTTC
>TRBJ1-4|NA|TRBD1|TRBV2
CASSGTGATNEKLFF
TGTGCCAGCAGTGGGACAGGTGCAACTAATGAAAAACTGTTTTTT
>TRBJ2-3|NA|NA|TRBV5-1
CASSLAGAGGTDTQYF
TGCGCCAGCAGCTTGGCCGGGGCTGGGGGGACAGATACGCAGTATTTT
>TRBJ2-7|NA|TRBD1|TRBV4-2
CASSRRDRDYEQYF
TGTGCCAGCAGCCGACGGGACAGGGACTACGAGCAGTACTTC